This T cell receptor (beta chain) was documented in a study of blood T cell repertoires in COVID-19. Overall study: There were acute and convalescent COVID-19 samples, and they came from the United States, Italy and Spain.

V gave up 0 bases and J gave up 5 bases, with 7 bases separating them. The CDR3 runs to 12 residues. Per germline, CDR1 GTSNPN and CDR2 SVGIG (reference sequence). Seattle patients were enrolled while actively infected and followed longitudinally. Authors' analysis steps: The assay estimated nucleated cells by amplifying reference gene primers. Some clones are missing from TCRdb's copy, which holds only in-frame ones; the method was immunoSEQ multiplex PCR. That table furnishes V, J and clone size, whereas the DNA furnished D and trimming. This table has approximately 170,000 clones, 75% to 90% appearing once.

The sequence derives from a woman between 65 and 79 years old with COVID-19, enrolled during active disease. The material sequenced was peripheral blood. V gene TRBV30 combines with J gene TRBJ1-2; D uncertain. CDR3 coding DNA: TGTGCCTGGAGTGTTAGAGAGTATGGCTACACCTTC. Amino acid sequence: CAWSVREYGYTF.